A single T cell receptor (beta chain) is shown here with its context. Its specificity is unknown. CDR3 length equals 17 residues. The germline V gene has CDR1 SQVTM and CDR2 ANQGSEA. The J segment lost 9 bases and the V segment lost 0 bases, leaving 18 bases of the junction unmatched. The donors, all healthy, were Caucasians living in Russia, aged 6 to 90. Alongside a J-beta primer mix, a sample-barcoded 5' primer served in a second PCR lasting roughly 6 to 11 cycles. Tags on each cDNA molecule came from a template-switch adaptor with 12 random nucleotides. MiXCR was run by TCRdb on the 5' RACE reads, yielding one entry per CDR3 protein. The repertoire consists of some 1.5 million distinct CDR3 sequences, with approximately 28% occurring once and the leading ten covering more than 6%. The sample is drawn from a study of blood T cells in healthy people across ages. Study-level findings and limits: Changes seen in expanded clonotypes were possibly confounded by donor CMV status left unknown. Age advanced and TCR beta diversity per million T cells fell, roughly linearly.

Sequenced input: blood. The chain employs TRBV29-1 and TRBJ2-5; 8 nucleotides agree with TRBD2. This clonotype was sampled from a woman aged 25 to 39 in good health. The CDR3 reads CSVEEGLGAGAKAAQYF. The DNA for the CDR3 is TGCAGCGTTGAAGAAGGGTTGGGAGCGGGAGCAAAAGCGGCCCAGTACTTC.